The clone carrying this TCR beta chain was seen a few times. CDR1 and CDR2 (germline): SGHTA, FQGNSA. The CDR3 covers 13 residues. The V end was cut by 6 bases, the J end by 6 bases, with 14 bases between. Unique molecular identifiers featured in how the TCRbeta library was prepared. TCRdb re-analysed the PCR reads in MiXCR, keeping a single row per CDR3 protein. The table includes around 370,000 distinct CDR3 sequences, about 9.4% detected once. This entry belongs to a study of T-cell reconstitution after alpha-beta-depleted transplantation in children. Sequencing was performed on PBMCs from the stem cell graft donor, taken from the stem cell graft. The clonotype was recovered from a human donor who donated a stem cell graft to a child with acute lymphoblastic leukemia. The V call is TRBV7-2, the J call TRBJ1-2; D remains ambiguous. In DNA, the CDR3 is TGTGCCAGCAGACCCGGGCCGGCCCATGGCTACACCTTC. Translated: CASRPGPAHGYTF. The full variable domain, completed using reference TRBV7-2 and TRBJ1-2, is GAGVSQSPSNKVTEKGKDVELRCDPISGHTALYWYRQSLGQGLEFLIYFQGNSAPDKSGLPSDRFSAERTGGSVSTLTIQRTQQEDSAVYLCASRPGPAHGYTFGSGTRLTVV.